A selection of T cell receptor beta chains follows, all from one sample in a study of cytomegalovirus exposure and HLA in healthy donors. Sequencing was performed with immunoSEQ multiplex PCR; in TCRdb, only in-frame clones are kept and a portion is missing. The sample has around 180,000 clones, roughly 82% seen once. Specimen: PBMCs. These receptors came from a man between 18 and 29 years old in good health and CMV-seropositive. Each CDR3 is given with its conserved first and last residue. Fields, in order: V gene, CDR3 protein.

v_gene: TRBV2; CDR3aa: CAGRLASYNEQFF
v_gene: TRBV30; CDR3aa: CAWSPDGGTFGRNTIYF
v_gene: TRBV7-2; CDR3aa: CASSPPDSSQPQHF
v_gene: TRBV5-1; CDR3aa: CASSPGLAGGYEQYF
v_gene: TRBV11-3; CDR3aa: CASSATGTGGNEQYF
v_gene: TRBV15; CDR3aa: CATSSRQGDYEQYF
v_gene: TRBV5-1; CDR3aa: CASSLDGLGNEKLFF
v_gene: TRBV19; CDR3aa: CASCTIGTANYGYTF
v_gene: TRBV4-3; CDR3aa: CASSLGRAAAGTEAFF
v_gene: TRBV28; CDR3aa: CASSFSGLENEQYF
v_gene: TRBV9; CDR3aa: CAPGLLSGANVLTF
v_gene: TRBV2; CDR3aa: CASSYRDHAANTEAFF